The 24 T cell receptor beta chains below all came from one sample that was sequenced in a study of vaccination effects on CD4 cells after COVID-19. No antigen has been identified for these receptors. On roughly day 10 of culture, CD4+ T cells were separated out. TCRdb keeps only in-frame clones here, not all; method: immunoSEQ multiplex PCR. The table includes some 36,000 clones, approximately 67% detected once. The input for sequencing was CD4+ T cells from PBMCs cultured without peptide, taken before COVID-19 vaccination. The receptors stem from a human donor who received a COVID-19 vaccine.

The chain joins TRBV7-8 to TRBJ1-2, with 8 bases lining up with TRBD1. Germline V gene lookup returns CDR1 SGHVS and CDR2 FQNEAQ. CDR3 size: 14 residues. The junction had 3 bases not matched to a gene; V was cut back by 2 bases and J by 4 bases. In DNA, the CDR3 is TGTGCCAGCAGCTTACTCGACAGGGGCTATGGCTACACCTTC. Translated, it gives CASSLLDRGYGYTF.

This clone occurred a few times. The V and J genes are TRBV10-1 and TRBJ2-2, with unresolved D. Germline CDR1 and CDR2: WNHNN and SYGVQD (reference sequence). This CDR3 contains 13 residues. The ends were cut back, 5 bases at V and 7 bases at J, with 11 bases in the middle. The CDR3 DNA is TGCGCCAGCAGTCAGCAGCTCAACGGGGAGCTGTTTTTT. Its translation is CASSQQLNGELFF.

This clone was detected only once. The V gene is TRBV24-1, the J gene TRBJ2-1; tentatively, D is TRBD2 (5 bases). Germline lookup yields CDR1 KGHDR and CDR2 SFDVKD. This CDR3 is built from 15 residues. The V end was cut by 5 bases, the J end by 8 bases, with 18 bases between. In DNA, the CDR3 is TGTGCCACCAGTGCCACGAGTATCGAGAGGGATGAGCAGTTCTTC. Translation gives CATSATSIERDEQFF.

The chain employs TRBV7-6 and TRBJ2-1; 14 positions match TRBD2. Germline V gives CDR1 SGHVS, CDR2 FNYEAQ. The V gene end was trimmed by 5 bases and the J gene end by 5 bases; junction bases not matched to a gene: 8. This CDR3 is built from 17 residues. CDR3 protein: CASSKGLAGGLNNEQFF. CDR3 coding DNA: TGTGCCAGCAGCAAAGGACTAGCGGGAGGCCTGAACAATGAGCAGTTCTTC.

V is TRBV3-1 (or the pseudogene TRBV3-2) and J is TRBJ1-3; the D is unclear. The CDR3 contains 12 residues. Germline lookup yields CDR1 LGHDT and CDR2 YNNKEL (reference sequence). The ends were cut back, 3 bases at V and 4 bases at J, with 4 bases in the middle. In DNA form, the CDR3 reads TGTGCCAGCAGCCATAACGGAAACACCATATATTTT. This encodes CASSHNGNTIYF.

The J gene is TRBJ2-7, the V gene TRBV5-1; TRBD1 agrees at 9 bases. Germline loops: CDR1 SGHRS, CDR2 YFSETQ. The CDR3 covers 13 residues. V lost 4 bases, J lost 7 bases, and 6 bases stayed unmatched. In nucleotides, the CDR3 is TGCGCCAGCAGCCGAGACAGGGGGTATGAGCAGTACTTC. As protein: CASSRDRGYEQYF.

V is TRBV9 and J is TRBJ2-7; 11 nucleotides agree with TRBD2. Trimming removed 4 bases from V and 0 bases from J; junction bases left unmatched: 12. The CDR3 contains 18 residues. In germline, CDR1 is SGDLS, CDR2 YYNGEE. The CDR3 nucleotides read TGTGCCAGCAGCCCAGCGACCGGGACTAGCGGTCTCTCCTACGAGCAGTACTTC. This gives the protein CASSPATGTSGLSYEQYF.

CDR3 DNA sequence: TGCGCCAGCAGCCCAGGACAGCGCCTAACCCAAGAGACCCAGTACTTC. It specifies CASSPGQRLTQETQYF. This chain connects TRBV10-1 to TRBJ2-5; D perhaps matches TRBD1 (6 bases). The CDR3 loop spans 16 amino acids. The germline V gene has CDR1 WNHNN and CDR2 SYGVQD (reference sequence). V was cut by 6 bases and J by 1 base, with 18 bases left in between.

The V and J genes are TRBV28 and TRBJ2-6; D perhaps matches TRBD1 (6 bases). There are 16 residues in the CDR3. Trimming pared 2 bases from V and 4 bases from J, leaving 12 bases between. CDR1 is MDHEN and CDR2 is SYDVKM in the germline V gene. The CDR3, as DNA: TGTGCCAGCAGTTTACACAGGGTTCCCGGGGCCAACGTCCTGACTTTC. Protein product: CASSLHRVPGANVLTF.

The V call is TRBV5-1, the J call TRBJ2-1, with 12 bases that match TRBD2. The CDR3 length is 15 residues. Losses at the gene ends were 3 bases for V and 7 bases for J; bases not matched to a gene: 5. Germline V gives CDR1 SGHRS, CDR2 YFSETQ. The DNA for the CDR3 is TGCGCCAGCAGCTCGCGACTAGCGGGGGTTAATGAGCAGTTCTTC. Translated, it gives CASSSRLAGVNEQFF.

V usage is TRBV9 and J usage is TRBJ2-7, with D perhaps TRBD1 (5 bases). CDR3 length: 15 residues. V was shortened by 0 bases and J by 0 bases, with 10 bases between the two germline ends. CDR1 and CDR2 (germline): SGDLS, YYNGEE. The CDR3 nucleotides read TGTGCCAGCAGCGTAGATGTGGGGCGCTCCTACGAGCAGTACTTC. It translates to CASSVDVGRSYEQYF.

The chain carries TRBV7-9 and TRBJ2-7; weak D call: TRBD2 (5 bases). CDR3 length: 12 amino acids. Trimming took 5 bases from V and 7 from J, leaving 12 bases between them. Germline lookup yields CDR1 SEHNR and CDR2 FQNEAQ (reference sequence). CDR3 nucleotide sequence: TGTGCCAGCAGCAGAGACCCGGGGGAGCAGTACTTC. Translated, it gives CASSRDPGEQYF.

In its sample, this clone was seen once. The chain links TRBV19 to TRBJ1-5; D remains unclear. Between the trimmed V and J ends, which lost 2 bases and 6 bases, there was a span of 8 bases. The CDR3 loop spans 13 amino acids. Germline V CDR1 and CDR2: LNHDA, SQIVND (reference sequence). The DNA for the CDR3 is TGTGCCAGTAGTATACAGGAACGTCAGCCCCAGCATTTT. Translation gives CASSIQERQPQHF.

The chain couples TRBV5-1 to TRBJ2-6; maybe TRBD1 (7 bases). V gave up 0 bases and J gave up 0 bases, with 16 bases separating them. CDR1 and CDR2 (germline): SGHRS, YFSETQ. CDR3 size: 19 residues. CDR3 coding DNA: TGCGCCAGCAGCTTGGCAGGGGGGCAGGTCCGCTCTGGGGCCAACGTCCTGACTTTC. It specifies CASSLAGGQVRSGANVLTF.

The chain couples TRBV7-8 to TRBJ2-2; D possibly corresponds to TRBD2 (6 bases). Looked up from germline, CDR1 is SGHVS and CDR2 is FQNEAQ. Trimming shortened V by 2 bases and J by 3 bases, and 13 bases separated the two germline ends. The CDR3 contains 16 residues. The CDR3 DNA sequence: TGTGCCAGCAGCTTACGGTCCGGGACTTACACCGGGGAGCTGTTTTTT. The encoded protein is CASSLRSGTYTGELFF.

The gene calls are TRBV6-5 and TRBJ1-2, with a tentative D call TRBD1 (5 bases). Trimming pared 1 base from V and 2 bases from J, leaving 14 bases between. The germline V gene encodes CDR1 MNHEY and CDR2 SVGAGI. The CDR3 sequence is 16 residues long. CDR3 protein: CASSYLQGRSNYGYTF. The CDR3 DNA sequence: TGTGCCAGCAGTTACTTGCAGGGCCGGTCGAACTATGGCTACACCTTC.

The V and J genes are TRBV6-5 and TRBJ1-4; D is uncertain. The germline gives CDR1 MNHEY, CDR2 SVGAGI. There are 14 residues in the CDR3. Trimming stripped 5 bases from V and 9 bases from J, with 16 bases between. CDR3 in DNA: TGTGCCAGCAGTACCGCCCGTGCGGGGAAAAAACTGTTTTTT. Translation gives CASSTARAGKKLFF.

By sample share, this clone is medium-sized (0.01 to 0.1%). This chain uses TRBV7-2 with TRBJ1-5; D is unresolved. Germline CDR1 SGHTA, CDR2 FQGNSA. The CDR3 sequence is 12 residues long. Trimming stripped 4 bases from V and 3 bases from J, with 4 bases between. The DNA for the CDR3 is TGTGCCAGCAGCTACAACAATCAGCCCCAGCATTTT. This translates into CASSYNNQPQHF.

This chain links TRBV5-1 with TRBJ2-5; D is possibly TRBD1 (6 bases). CDR3 length: 13 amino acids. Germline CDR1 is SGHRS and CDR2 is YFSETQ. V lost 5 bases, J lost 5 bases, and 13 bases lay in between. The CDR3: CASSTGFLETQYF. The CDR3 DNA is TGCGCCAGCAGTACAGGGTTTTTGGAGACCCAGTACTTC.

This clone came up a few times. The CDR3 sequence is CASSPGLNTEAFF. The DNA for the CDR3 is TGTGCCAGCAGCCCTGGCCTGAACACTGAAGCTTTCTTT. The chain combines TRBV6-6 with TRBJ1-1, with D uncertain. Trimming pared 6 bases from V and 0 bases from J, leaving 8 bases between. This CDR3 region has 13 residues. Germline CDR1 is MNHNY and CDR2 is SVGAGI (reference sequence).

J is TRBJ2-5 and V is TRBV10-1, with TRBD2 identical over 11 bases. Germline CDR1 WNHNN, CDR2 SYGVQD (reference sequence). V was pared by 2 bases and J by 2 bases, with 1 base of the junction left unmatched. The CDR3 totals 15 residues. Here the CDR3 reads CASSEGTSGQETQYF. The CDR3 nucleotides are TGCGCCAGCAGTGAGGGGACTAGCGGTCAAGAGACCCAGTACTTC.

In this sample, this clone turned up a few times. V gene TRBV4-1 combines with J gene TRBJ2-2; tentative D call: TRBD2 (6 bases). This CDR3 is 16 amino acids long. V lost 4 bases and J 4 bases, leaving 16 bases between the germline ends. Germline V gene data show CDR1 as MGHRA and CDR2 as YSYEKL. In DNA form, the CDR3 reads TGCGCCAGCAGCCGCACGGGACTTACGGGCACCGGGGAGCTGTTTTTT. Its protein is CASSRTGLTGTGELFF.

The chain couples TRBV5-4 to TRBJ2-7; D ambiguous. This CDR3 region has 17 residues. The V end was cut by 4 bases, the J end by 5 bases, with 25 bases between. The germline V gene has CDR1 SGHNT and CDR2 YYREEE (reference sequence). The CDR3 DNA is TGTGCCAGCAGCACGGAGTGGACGGGCCGGTTATATGACGAGCAGTACTTC. Protein sequence: CASSTEWTGRLYDEQYF.

This clone was seen once. This CDR3 is CASSDSKGEGSISYEQYF. As DNA, the CDR3 is TGTGCCAGCAGTGACTCAAAAGGTGAGGGGTCAATCTCCTACGAGCAGTACTTC. This chain uses TRBV6-4 with TRBJ2-7, with D perhaps TRBD1 or TRBD2 (5 bases each). With 0 bases removed from V and 0 bases from J, the gap between germline ends came to 18 bases. The CDR3 contains 18 residues. Germline-derived CDR1 and CDR2 are MRHNA and SNTAGT.